The 7 T cell receptor beta chains in this list originate from one sample, sequenced in a study of blood T cell repertoires in COVID-19. Here immunoSEQ multiplex PCR was the method, and the copy in TCRdb shows in-frame clones only, minus some. The data show some 130,000 clones, approximately 84% seen once. The sample was peripheral blood. The receptor set was obtained from an elderly woman with acute or convalescent COVID-19.

The genes are TRBV7-9 and TRBJ1-1, with TRBD1 as a possible D gene (5 bases). Deletions cut 11 bases from V and 4 bases from J, with 11 bases between. The CDR3 spans 11 residues. Germline V gene sequence: CDR1 SEHNR, CDR2 FQNEAQ (reference sequence). This CDR3 reads CALGRLTEAFF. The CDR3 DNA reads as TGTGCCCTGGGGCGTCTCACTGAAGCTTTCTTT.

The chain has TRBV29-1 and TRBJ1-1, with D tentatively TRBD1 (6 bases). Trimming removed 3 bases at V and 5 bases at J, with 13 bases between. The CDR3 length is 13 residues. Germline values: CDR1 SQVTM, CDR2 ANQGSEA. Here the CDR3 DNA reads TGCAGCGTTGATATCAGGGGCTGGACTGAAGCTTTCTTT. Protein: CSVDIRGWTEAFF. The complete variable domain, with remaining parts taken from reference TRBV29-1 and TRBJ1-1, reads SAVISQKPSRDICQRGTSLTIQCQVDSQVTMMFWYRQQPGQSLTLIATANQGSEATYESGFVIDKFPISRPNLTFSTLTVSNMSPEDSSIYLCSVDIRGWTEAFFGQGTRLTVV.

The chain joins TRBV11-2 to TRBJ2-1; tentatively, D is TRBD2 (6 bases). The ends were cut back, 7 bases at V and 4 bases at J, with 14 bases in the middle. This CDR3 spans 14 amino acids. The germline gives CDR1 SGHAT, CDR2 FQNNGV. The CDR3 DNA follows: TGTGCCAGCATTAGCGGAGAGGTTTACAATGAGCAGTTCTTC. Translating it yields CASISGEVYNEQFF.

The chain recombines TRBV7-2 with TRBJ2-3, with 8 bases identical to TRBD2. The CDR3 length is 16 residues. Germline CDR1 and CDR2: SGHTA and FQGNSA. Trimming cost V 2 bases and J 5 bases; bases outside gene matches: 9. CDR3 region: CASSLSGGVLGDTQYF. The CDR3 DNA is TGTGCCAGCAGCTTATCGGGGGGGGTTCTAGGAGATACGCAGTATTTT.

The chain uses TRBV2 and TRBJ1-4; 7 bases agree with TRBD1. The CDR3 is 15 amino acids. Germline V gives CDR1 SNHLY, CDR2 FYNNEI. V shed 4 bases, J shed 8 bases, and the junction held 10 bases outside the gene matches. CDR3 bases: TGTGCCAGCAGTGTGGAGACAGGGATCTCAGAAAAACTGTTTTTT. Translation gives CASSVETGISEKLFF.

V usage is TRBV7-2 and J usage is TRBJ2-6, with D possibly being TRBD2 (6 bases). This CDR3 is built from 15 residues. Germline loops: CDR1 SGHTA, CDR2 FQGNSA. With 2 bases removed from V and 1 base from J, the gap between germline ends came to 6 bases. The CDR3 spells CASSLRESGANVLTF. The CDR3 DNA sequence: TGTGCCAGCAGCTTACGGGAGTCTGGGGCCAACGTCCTGACTTTC.

This sequence joins TRBV27 and TRBJ1-2, with D possibly matching TRBD1 (6 bases). The CDR3 runs 16 residues. Germline CDR1 is MNHEY and CDR2 is SMNVEV (reference sequence). V was shortened by 5 bases and J by 0 bases, with 16 bases between the two germline ends. CDR3 nucleotides: TGTGCCAGCAGTCCCCTCGGGGGGGCCCCTAACTATGGCTACACCTTC. Encoded protein: CASSPLGGAPNYGYTF.